This T cell receptor (beta chain) was observed in a study of blood T cell repertoires in COVID-19 (dated by TCRdb to 2018 to 2021). For context, the study as a whole: Samples from collaborators originated in the United States, Italy and Spain and spanned both the acute and convalescent phases of COVID-19. The prospective study material was composed of cDNA or gDNA derived from T cells, B-cell-depleted T cells, or PBMCs. Subjects who had been exposed to COVID-19, were actively infected with it, or had recovered from it provided the deeply sampled blood TCRbeta repertoires that made up the dataset. The repertoires were released in a freely available public database meant as a resource for research on the immune response to SARS-CoV-2. The samples were drawn from the first 160 participants of the ongoing ImmuneRACE study and from 950 to 1,500 subjects provided by 6 global collaborators. Sample metadata almost always included a de-identified subject ID, COVID-19 status, age in years and sex. Where HLA class I and class II types were available, the types were taken from metadata supplied by the sample provider, not from assay-based typing.

This clone came up a few times. It has no known antigen specificity. It has no much larger one-base neighbor in the sample; base qualities were not kept. The collaborating institutions used their own protocols to collect whole blood in K2EDTA tubes. For TCRbeta analysis, collaborators shipped samples in one of three forms: frozen whole blood, isolated PBMCs, or DNA extracted from either of those sample types. Unmatched junction bases come to 2, with V trimmed by 5 bases and J by 4 bases. For CDR1 and CDR2, the germline V gene lists LGHNA and YSLEER. The CDR3 goes from the cysteine to the phenylalanine over 15 residues. The CDR3 DNA has 45 bases and is translated from base 1. TCRbeta CDR3 regions were amplified from genomic DNA using the immunoSEQ Assay, a bias-controlled multiplex PCR. For the original study's pipeline: The number of nucleated cells in each sample was estimated from the amplification of reference gene primers within the assay. To quantify the absolute abundance of each unique TCRbeta CDR3 rearrangement, sequence reads were collapsed and filtered. For each sample, productive Simpson clonality was calculated as the square root of Simpson's diversity index over productive rearrangements. TCRdb's version of the immuneACCESS table is confined to in-frame rearrangements and falls short of the full clone set. An unresolved V gene accounts for under half of the shortfall where checked; the remainder is of unknown origin. The DNA was the basis for D and trimming; V, J and clone size are from that table. The sample data list approximately 210,000 clones, and around nine tenths of these were observed just once. Roughly 0.69% of the sample rests with the top ten.

The paper's findings and limits, for the study overall: The amount of clinical and demographic metadata varied by source and participant and was provided uncurated.

What was sequenced was peripheral blood. This sequence uses TRBV4-3 and TRBJ2-1; 13 bases in the junction line up with TRBD2. This receptor was identified in a man aged 35-49 years with acute or convalescent COVID-19. The CDR3 amino acid sequence is: CASSRTSGSYNEQFF. The nucleotide sequence is given as TGCGCCAGCAGCAGGACTAGCGGGAGTTACAATGAGCAGTTCTTC.